This is a list of T cell receptor beta chains from one sample in a study of T cells in tuberculosis. Clones were sequenced by immunoSEQ multiplex PCR, and TCRdb holds only the in-frame ones, with some missing. The data hold about 25,000 clones, with around 95% observed a single time. The sample comprised PBMCs. These receptors all stem from a donor between 10 and 29 years old with latent tuberculosis or without tuberculosis infection. Each CDR3 is given with its conserved first and last residue. A D gene is named only where the DNA matches it firmly. Expanded clones get a size class; other rows say once, few or many, or leave the size out.

NA	TRBJ1-2	NA	TRBV29-1	TGCAGCGTTGGCAGGGATAGGCGCTACACCTTC	CSVGRDRRYTF
TRBD1	TRBJ1-2	NA	TRBV2	TGTGCCAGCAGTGAACCTGCAGGGGGCCCCCTCTATGGCTACACCTTC	CASSEPAGGPLYGYTF
NA	TRBJ1-3	once	TRBV5-4	TGTGCCAGCAGCAGTGGAGGGGACCGAAGATCGGCCTCTGGAAACACCATATATTTT	CASSSGGDRRSASGNTIYF
NA	TRBJ2-5	NA	TRBV4-1	TGCGCCAGCAGCCAAGATCCTTCTCTAGAGACCCAGTACTTC	CASSQDPSLETQYF
TRBD1	TRBJ1-2	NA	TRBV5-1	TGCGCCAGCAGCTTGGCCTCCGGGACAGGGGTTGGATATGGCTACACCTTC	CASSLASGTGVGYGYTF
NA	TRBJ2-3	NA	TRBV27	TGTGCCAGCAATCGGGGGACCGGCACAGATACGCAGTATTTT	CASNRGTGTDTQYF
NA	TRBJ2-2	NA	TRBV6-6	TGTGCCAGCTCTACCGGGGAGCTGTTTTTT	CASSTGELFF
TRBD1	TRBJ1-2	NA	TRBV5-1	TGCGCCAGCAGCCCAGGGACAGGGGGCTATGGCTACACCTTC	CASSPGTGGYGYTF
NA	TRBJ1-4	NA	TRBV18	TGTGCCAGCTCCCGGGCAACTAATGAAAAACTGTTTTTT	CASSRATNEKLFF
NA	TRBJ2-5	NA	TRBV6-5	TGTGCCAGCAGTCGATCTACCTTCCAAGAGACCCAGTACTTC	CASSRSTFQETQYF
NA	TRBJ1-1	NA	TRBV5-1	TGCGCCAGCACTCTAACTAATTCCATCGGGAACACTGAAGCTTTCTTT	CASTLTNSIGNTEAFF
TRBD1	TRBJ2-1	NA	TRBV7-6	TGTGCCAGCAGCTTAGACAGGGGGCGAGGCTCCTACAATGAGCAGTTCTTC	CASSLDRGRGSYNEQFF
TRBD1	TRBJ1-4	NA	TRBV5-1	TGCGCCAGCAGCCCTGGACAGGGTTTCGTTGAAAAACTGTTTTTT	CASSPGQGFVEKLFF
NA	TRBJ1-6	NA	TRBV9	TGTGCCAGCAGCGGGGGCCGCACCCCGGATTCACCCCTCCACTTT	CASSGGRTPDSPLHF
TRBD1	TRBJ1-2	NA	TRBV7-9	TGTGCCAGCAGCTTAGAGGGAGTGGACAGGGGACACTTC	CASSLEGVDRGHF
NA	TRBJ1-3	NA	TRBV11-2	TGTGCCAGCAGCTCCCTCCGCAGGGGCGCTGGAAACACCATATATTTT	CASSSLRRGAGNTIYF
TRBD2	TRBJ2-5	NA	TRBV27	TGTGCCAGCAGTTTAGGGGGGGGTGTCGAGACCCAGTACTTC	CASSLGGGVETQYF
NA	TRBJ1-2	NA	TRBV27	TGTGCCAGCAGTTTGGTCGGGGGACCATACTATGGCTACACCTTC	CASSLVGGPYYGYTF
NA	TRBJ1-5	NA	TRBV6-1	TGTGCCTGCCGGGTGAGGGAGGCCAATCAGCCCCAGCATTTT	CACRVREANQPQHF
NA	TRBJ1-1	NA	TRBV27	TGTGCCAGCAGTAGCAGGGCCCTGAACACTGAAGCTTTCTTT	CASSSRALNTEAFF
NA	TRBJ2-7	NA	TRBV19	TGTGCCAGTAGTATAGACCCAGCGGATCCCTACGAGCAGTACTTC	CASSIDPADPYEQYF
NA	TRBJ1-4	NA	TRBV5-1	TGCGCCAGCAGCTTGGATGGCGGCACTAATGAAAAACTGTTTTTT	CASSLDGGTNEKLFF
NA	TRBJ2-2	NA	TRBV7-9	TGTGCCAGCTTCCCAGCGAACACCGGGGAGCTGTTTTTT	CASFPANTGELFF
NA	TRBJ2-3	NA	TRBV6-5	TGTGCCAGCAGTGTAGCCCCCACAGATACGCAGTATTTT	CASSVAPTDTQYF
NA	TRBJ1-3	NA	TRBV18	TGTGCCAGCTCACCCCTCACAGGGTCTGGAAACACCATATATTTT	CASSPLTGSGNTIYF
NA	TRBJ1-2	once	TRBV12-2	TGTGCAAGTCGCTTAGAGGGACAGGGGTTGGGCGGCTACACCTTC	CASRLEGQGLGGYTF
NA	TRBJ1-1	NA	TRBV6-5	TGTGCCAGCAGGGAGCTTGCAGCGAACACTGAAGCTTTCTTT	CASRELAANTEAFF
NA	TRBJ2-1	NA	TRBV13	TGTGCCAGCAGCTCCAGGGCCTACAATGAGCAGTTCTTC	CASSSRAYNEQFF
NA	TRBJ1-2	NA	TRBV2	TGTGCCAGCAGTCCACAGGGAGTTGATGGCTACACCTTC	CASSPQGVDGYTF
TRBD1	TRBJ1-5	few	TRBV11-2	TGTGCCAGCAGCTTCGGCAGGGGGGCCTATCAGCCCCAGCATTTT	CASSFGRGAYQPQHF
TRBD1	TRBJ2-7	NA	TRBV4-1	TGCGCCAGCAGCCACCCCAAGGGACAGGGTCGGTACGAGCAGTACTTC	CASSHPKGQGRYEQYF
NA	TRBJ1-4	NA	TRBV5-4	TGTGCCAGCAGCCTCGGGCGGGAGGAAAAACTGTTTTTT	CASSLGREEKLFF
NA	TRBJ2-3	NA	TRBV6-5	TGTGCCAGCACTCAGGGATGGGGCACAGATACGCAGTATTTT	CASTQGWGTDTQYF
NA	TRBJ1-1	NA	TRBV2	TGTGCCAGCAGTCCGGGAATAAACACTGAAGCTTTCTTT	CASSPGINTEAFF
NA	TRBJ1-1	NA	TRBV4-1	TGCGCCAGCACGGAGGGCTTAGGGAACACTGAAGCTTTCTTT	CASTEGLGNTEAFF
NA	TRBJ1-2	once	TRBV7-6	TGTGCCAGCAGCTCTTCGGCGGGCTATGGCTACACCTTC	CASSSSAGYGYTF
NA	TRBJ2-6	NA	TRBV2	TGTGCCAGCAGTGGGGGCCCAACCATTCAGGGCGCCGGGGCCAACGTCCTGACTTTC	CASSGGPTIQGAGANVLTF
NA	TRBJ1-1	NA	TRBV19	TGTGCCAGTAGTATAGGGATTGGAGCTGAAGCTTTCTTT	CASSIGIGAEAFF
NA	TRBJ1-6	NA	TRBV28	TGTGCCAGCAGTTATCTTGAGGGTCAATCTTCACCCCTCCACTTT	CASSYLEGQSSPLHF
TRBD1	TRBJ2-7	NA	TRBV5-8	TGTGCCAGCAGCCGCGAGGACAGGGGGGACTACGAGCAGTACTTC	CASSREDRGDYEQYF
TRBD1	TRBJ2-3	NA	TRBV5-1	TGCGCCAGCAGCTTCTCCGACAGGGGTGGCACAGATACGCAGTATTTT	CASSFSDRGGTDTQYF
TRBD1	TRBJ1-2	NA	TRBV4-1	TGCGCCAGCAGCCGTATCCGGGACAGGGCTAACTATGGCTACACCTTC	CASSRIRDRANYGYTF
NA	TRBJ1-5	NA	TRBV19	TGTGCCAGTAGTCCCCCTTGGCTTCCTCATCAGCCCCAGCATTTT	CASSPPWLPHQPQHF
NA	TRBJ1-3	NA	TRBV19	TGTGCCAGTAGTATTAGGGGTCCTGGAAACACCATATATTTT	CASSIRGPGNTIYF
TRBD1	TRBJ1-1	NA	TRBV19	TGTGCCAGTAGTATATGGGACAGGGCCTCCGGGGAAGCTTTCTTT	CASSIWDRASGEAFF
NA	TRBJ2-2	NA	TRBV6-1	TGTGCCAGCATTGGGACATTAAGGAACACCGGGGAGCTGTTTTTT	CASIGTLRNTGELFF
TRBD1	TRBJ1-2	NA	TRBV19	TGTGCCAGTAGATCGACAGGGAGGTGGGATGGCTACACCTTC	CASRSTGRWDGYTF
NA	TRBJ2-1	NA	TRBV6-6	TGTGCCAGCAGTTACCGCCAGAATCCTTACAATGAGCAGTTCTTC	CASSYRQNPYNEQFF
NA	TRBJ1-3	NA	TRBV19	TGTGCCAGTAGTACGGGAAACACCATATATTTT	CASSTGNTIYF